Sequencing of this TCR beta chain was carried out in a study of cytomegalovirus exposure and HLA in healthy donors. The study, taken as a whole, reports: Published work reported that the classifier diagnosed cytomegalovirus status with high specificity and sensitivity. Researchers reported that a few CMV-associated chains were confirmed in vitro as CMV antigen-specific. Previously analyzed data showed that most TCR beta V segments were productive at a frequency of about 87% or about 30%.

In regard to this clone: Its antigen is not known.

The PCR contained 60 Vbeta and 13 Jbeta primers. Here immunoSEQ multiplex PCR was the method, and the copy in TCRdb shows in-frame clones only, minus some. The data hold 150,000 to 200,000 clones, with about 83% observed a single time. V shed 2 bases and J shed 6 bases, with 8 bases lying between them. There are 13 residues in the CDR3. Germline CDR1 reads SGHTA; CDR2 reads FQGNSA. The chain carries TRBV7-2 and TRBJ2-1; TRBD1 is a possible D gene (6 bases). The TCR sequence derives from a girl aged 5-17 years in good health and CMV-seropositive. The sample comprised PBMCs. The CDR3 region is CASSLTGFNEQFF. CDR3 nucleotides: TGTGCCAGCAGCTTAACAGGGTTCAATGAGCAGTTCTTC. The variable domain in full, with the rest retrieved from reference TRBV7-2 and TRBJ2-1, is GAGVSQSPSNKVTEKGKDVELRCDPISGHTALYWYRQSLGQGLEFLIYFQGNSAPDKSGLPSDRFSAERTGGSVSTLTIQRTQQEDSAVYLCASSLTGFNEQFFGPGTRLTVL.